This T cell receptor (beta chain) was sequenced in a study of immune evolution from preneoplasia to lung adenocarcinoma (dated by TCRdb to the early 2020s). Study-wide context: HLA loss of heterozygosity was found in less than 8% of AIS, about 14% of MIA and roughly 30% of ADC lesions, and in no AAH lesions. Immune contexture across lung adenocarcinoma precursors and invasive adenocarcinoma was profiled using immune gene expression, TCR sequencing and multiplex immunofluorescence. Resected precursor lesions (AAH, AIS, MIA) and invasive adenocarcinomas were each compared against paired morphologically normal lung tissue. The sample size depended on which specimens were available, not on a prior power calculation. Whole exome sequencing and methylation data from the same cohort of nodules were integrated with the immune data. The overall cohort was made up of over 40 patients with pulmonary nodules who had surgical resection. TCR sequencing data came from approximately 49 patients. The study reported that fewer than 120 samples were used for TCR sequencing. POLYSOLVER was used to infer Class I HLA alleles from exome data, while LOHHLA was used to detect allele-specific HLA loss.

Between the mid-2010s and the late 2010s, the patients underwent resection in either Japan or China. The histologic diagnosis of each case was independently confirmed on H&E slides by two lung cancer pathologists. Premalignant or tumor cells were enriched for nucleic acid extraction by macro-dissection performed after pathologic assessment. DNA was isolated from FFPE tissue using the AllPrep DNA/RNA FFPE Kit. Using the immunoSEQ hsTCRbeta Kit, TCR beta CDR3 regions were sequenced from DNA. On the study's bioinformatics: The ImmunoSEQ Analyzer was used to analyse the TCR sequencing data. T cell clonality was defined as 1 minus Pielou's evenness, as computed on productive rearrangements. T cell diversity was measured with the inverse Simpson index on productive templates. T cell density was TCR beta template counts normalized to usable DNA, estimated by amplifying and sequencing housekeeping genes. TCR metrics were compared across histologic stages using two-sided Kruskal-Wallis tests. In its TCRdb copy, this immuneACCESS table keeps in-frame sequences only and misses some clones. Where compared with another copy, unresolved V genes explain less than half of these, and the others have no known cause. The V and J calls and clone size come from that table; D and trimming were worked out from the DNA. A total of approximately 10,000 clones appear in this sample, 70% to 80% of them only once. The ten largest account for approximately 6.6% of the sample.

Counted from cysteine to phenylalanine, this CDR3 has 15 amino acids. Only the CDR3 part of the read is kept: 45 bases, read in frame from the first base. Per the germline V gene, SGHTA is the CDR1 and FQGNSA is the CDR2. Cut back by 2 bases and 0 bases, the V and J ends lie 5 bases apart. As concerns this clone: Its specific antigen is unknown. No qualities accompany the bases; no much larger clone lies one base away.

General findings and caveats noted by the study authors: Normal lung had the highest top T cell clone frequencies, and these frequencies appeared to fall progressively from AAH through AIS, MIA and invasive adenocarcinoma. Because all patients came from Japan and China, whether the findings apply to Western populations was uncertain. The findings reflected association rather than direct causation, and larger cohorts with long-term follow-up and longitudinal biopsies were considered necessary. The highest T cell clonality was observed in KRAS-mutant nodules compared with EGFR-mutant or double wild-type lesions. Clonality was highest in normal lung, while later-stage lesions appeared to show lower clonality but higher T cell density and diversity.

The chain joins TRBV7-2 to TRBJ2-6; too little of a D gene remains to name it. The sequenced sample consisted of FFPE lung adenocarcinoma in situ tissue. The cell subset or site label for this specimen denotes: preinvasive adenocarcinoma in situ (AIS). This TCR was sampled from a person between 60 and 79 years old with lung adenocarcinoma. The DNA sequence is TGTGCCAGCAGCTTAACGGGCTCTGGGGCCAACGTCCTGACTTTC. It translates as CASSLTGSGANVLTF.